These 3 T cell receptor beta chains came from one sample sequenced in a study of a mutant IDH1 vaccine in newly diagnosed glioma. Time point: baseline, week 1 (first vaccination visit). Treatment reported: pre-vaccination baseline after standard-of-care therapy. Here immunoSEQ multiplex PCR was the method, and the copy in TCRdb shows in-frame clones only, minus some. The profile shows 55,000 to 70,000 clones, 65% to 90% of them singletons. The material was PBMCs, obtained from a glioma patient treated with radiotherapy, temozolomide or both. The receptors stem from a man aged 25 to 45 with glioma.

The V and J genes are TRBV5-5 and TRBJ1-5; D remains ambiguous. This CDR3 is built from 15 residues. Germline lookup yields CDR1 SGHKS and CDR2 YYEKEE (reference sequence). The V and J ends lost 0 bases and 3 bases respectively, with 10 bases between them. The CDR3 DNA follows: TGTGCCAGCAGCTTGGCACCAGTCTTCAATCAGCCCCAGCATTTT. It yields the protein CASSLAPVFNQPQHF.

The chain carries TRBV19 and TRBJ2-1; 7 bases fit TRBD1. J was trimmed by 8 bases and V by 1 base; bases with no gene match: 8. Germline loops: CDR1 LNHDA, CDR2 SQIVND (reference sequence). The CDR3 extends over 15 amino acids. The CDR3 is CASSIVGGAVYEQFF. The CDR3 coding sequence is TGTGCCAGTAGTATAGTAGGGGGCGCCGTCTATGAGCAGTTCTTC. Looking up the rest from reference TRBV19 and TRBJ2-1 gives the full variable domain: DGGITQSPKYLFRKEGQNVTLSCEQNLNHDAMYWYRQDPGQGLRLIYYSQIVNDFQKGDIAEGYSVSREKKESFPLTVTSAQKNPTAFYLCASSIVGGAVYEQFFGPGTRLTVL.

The genes are TRBV27 and TRBJ2-2; 8 bases agree with TRBD1. V dropped 5 bases and J dropped 6; count of bases not matched to a gene: 5. CDR1 and CDR2 from the germline V gene are MNHEY and SMNVEV (reference sequence). CDR3 length: 14 amino acids. The CDR3 region is CASSPDRVAGELFF. CDR3 in DNA: TGTGCCAGCAGTCCGGACAGGGTGGCCGGGGAGCTGTTTTTT.